The 9 T cell receptor beta chains below were found in one sample sequenced in a study of cytomegalovirus exposure and HLA in healthy donors. The assay was immunoSEQ multiplex PCR, and TCRdb's table has in-frame clones only and misses some. The profile covers 200,000 to 300,000 clones, with 87% appearing a single time and roughly 2.5% taken by the ten largest. Input material: PBMCs. These receptors all come from a man younger than 30 in good health and CMV-seronegative.

The chain links TRBV7-9 to TRBJ1-2; TRBD1 matches 9 bases. This CDR3 contains 15 residues. Per the germline V gene, CDR1 is SEHNR and CDR2 is FQNEAQ (reference sequence). V lost 5 bases, J lost 2 bases, and 6 bases stayed unmatched. In nucleotides, the CDR3 is TGTGCCAGCAGCCTTTGGGACAGGGAGAACTATGGCTACACCTTC. The encoded protein is CASSLWDRENYGYTF.

The chain has TRBV2 and TRBJ2-7; tentative D call: TRBD1 (5 bases). Looked up from germline, CDR1 is SNHLY and CDR2 is FYNNEI. This CDR3 spans 15 amino acids. With 10 bases removed from V and 4 bases from J, the gap between germline ends came to 23 bases. Written as DNA, the CDR3 is TGTGCCACTAAGAAAAAGGGGTCCCCAATATACGAGCAGTACTTC. Protein product: CATKKKGSPIYEQYF.

The chain combines TRBV7-2 with TRBJ2-4; unclear D gene. The CDR3 runs to 15 residues. V was clipped by 6 bases and J by 7 bases, with 19 bases between them. Germline assignment: CDR1 SGHTA and CDR2 FQGNSA. CDR3 sequence: CASSRRSAGLNIQYF. The DNA of the CDR3 is TGTGCCAGCAGTCGCCGGTCGGCAGGTCTGAACATTCAGTACTTC.

This sequence joins TRBV10-1 and TRBJ2-2; D call uncertain. The V gene lost 4 bases and the J gene lost 5 bases, with 8 bases spanning the gap. Per germline, CDR1 WNHNN and CDR2 SYGVQD (reference sequence). This CDR3 is 13 amino acids long. CDR3 DNA: TGCGCCAGCAGTGCTACGCCGACCGGGGAGCTGTTTTTT. This translates into CASSATPTGELFF.

The V and J genes are TRBV19 and TRBJ2-3; 10 bases are shared with TRBD2. Looked up from germline, CDR1 is LNHDA and CDR2 is SQIVND (reference sequence). The CDR3 is made up of 14 amino acids. J gave up 6 bases and V 5 bases, and 5 bases lay outside the gene matches. The CDR3 nucleotides are TGTGCCAGTAGTTCGGGACTAGCGAGGGATACGCAGTATTTT. It yields the protein CASSSGLARDTQYF.

This chain connects TRBV29-1 to TRBJ2-2; D is unclear. The CDR3 has 12 residues. CDR1 is SQVTM, CDR2 ANQGSEA, per germline. V gave up 5 bases and J gave up 2 bases, with 6 bases separating them. CDR3 residues: CSVLSNTGELFF. The CDR3 bases are TGCAGCGTTTTATCTAACACCGGGGAGCTGTTTTTT.

This clone appeared a single time. This CDR3 is CASSPRFNTDTQYF. The DNA for the CDR3 is TGTGCCAGCTCACCGCGATTTAACACAGATACGCAGTATTTT. This chain connects TRBV18 to TRBJ2-3, with D unresolved. The CDR3 covers 14 residues. V lost 3 bases to trimming and J lost 2 bases, with 9 bases between them. The germline V gene has CDR1 KGHSH and CDR2 LQKENI.

The chain joins TRBV6-5 to TRBJ1-5; no clear D. V was cut by 6 bases and J by 6 bases, with 12 bases left in between. Germline CDR1 and CDR2: MNHEY and SVGAGI. This CDR3 is 13 amino acids long. In nucleotides, the CDR3 is TGTGCCAGCAGGGGAGCGGAGAGTCAGCCCCAGCATTTT. The encoded protein is CASRGAESQPQHF.

The gene calls are TRBV19 and TRBJ1-2; TRBD1 agrees at 7 bases. The CDR3 is 15 amino acids. J was trimmed by 2 bases and V by 5 bases; bases with no gene match: 8. The germline V gene has CDR1 LNHDA and CDR2 SQIVND (reference sequence). The CDR3 bases are TGTGCCAGTAGTGCCGGACAGGCGGCAAACTATGGCTACACCTTC. Its translation: CASSAGQAANYGYTF.